The clone carrying this TCR beta chain has a handful of counts. Its specificity is unknown. The treatment denotes: approximately 9-day PBMC culture with coronavirus spike peptide pools or control peptides (ViraFEST assay). The CDR3 consists of 16 residues. The V end was cut by 2 bases, the J end by 8 bases, with 19 bases between. The germline V gene encodes CDR1 DFQATT and CDR2 SNEGSKA (reference sequence). Sequencing of DNA taken from cultured CD4+ T cells relied on the Oncomine TCR Beta short-read assay. TCRdb processed the PCR reads anew with MiXCR; each CDR3 protein has one entry. The data show 15,000 to 20,000 distinct CDR3 sequences, about 63% seen once. The sample comes from a study of vaccination and CD4 T cells after COVID-19.

The sequence derives from a human donor who had recovered from COVID-19. The chain uses TRBV20-1 and TRBJ1-6; no definite D call. The sample consisted of CD4+ T cells from blood, cultured in vitro. The CDR3 loop reads CSARITAGGPHSPLHF. Here the CDR3 DNA reads TGCAGTGCTAGAATAACGGCAGGAGGCCCCCATTCACCCCTCCACTTT.